Presented here are 15 T cell receptor beta chains from one specimen sequenced in a study of blood T cell repertoires in COVID-19. Method: immunoSEQ multiplex PCR; TCRdb's copy keeps in-frame clones and lacks some. Of roughly 180,000 clones listed, about 85% are singletons. Material: peripheral blood. The receptors here all came from a man aged 60 to 75 who had recovered from COVID-19.

This chain joins TRBV11-1 and TRBJ2-2; 11 bases are a match to TRBD2. V was clipped by 2 bases and J by 4 bases; unmatched bases: 3. CDR1 and CDR2 from the germline V gene are SGHAT and FQDESV (reference sequence). CDR3 length equals 16 residues. The CDR3: CASSLLLAGATGELFF. The CDR3 coding sequence is TGTGCCAGCAGCTTACTACTAGCGGGGGCCACCGGGGAGCTGTTTTTT.

The gene calls are TRBV20-1 and TRBJ1-6, with 8 bases aligning to TRBD1. Germline V lookup: CDR1 DFQATT, CDR2 SNEGSKA (reference sequence). The CDR3 is 13 residues long. With 3 bases clipped from V and 9 bases from J, the junction kept 4 bases outside the gene matches. The CDR3: CSASRTGLSPLHF. The CDR3 bases are TGCAGTGCTAGTCGGACAGGGCTTTCACCCCTCCACTTT.

The chain combines TRBV2 with TRBJ2-7, with 9 bases fitting TRBD2. The germline V gene has CDR1 SNHLY and CDR2 FYNNEI. The V gene end was trimmed by 6 bases and the J gene end by 3 bases; junction bases not matched to a gene: 3. The CDR3 is 13 amino acids. For the CDR3, the DNA is TGTGCCAGCAGGCTAGCGGGGAGCTACGAGCAGTACTTC. It specifies CASRLAGSYEQYF. The full variable domain, in which reference TRBV2 and TRBJ2-7 provide the parts outside the CDR3, is EPEVTQTPSHQVTQMGQEVILRCVPISNHLYFYWYRQILGQKVEFLVSFYNNEISEKSEIFDDQFSVERPDGSNFTLKIRSTKLEDSAMYFCASRLAGSYEQYFGPGTRLTVT.

This clone turned up a few times. The chain combines TRBV19 with TRBJ1-2; D is possibly TRBD1 (5 bases). Per germline, CDR1 LNHDA and CDR2 SQIVND (reference sequence). V gave up 2 bases and J gave up 8 bases, with 9 bases separating them. CDR3 length: 12 amino acids. CDR3 nucleotide sequence: TGTGCCAGTAGTATAAGGGGTGGAGGCTACACCTTC. Translated: CASSIRGGGYTF.

The rearrangement uses TRBV11-1 and TRBJ1-1; D not certain. Germline V gives CDR1 SGHAT, CDR2 FQDESV (reference sequence). Trimming removed 7 bases from V and 4 bases from J, with 13 bases in between. The CDR3 is made up of 13 amino acids. The CDR3, as DNA: TGTGCCAGCACCCTGCGGGCTACCACTGAAGCTTTCTTT. It translates to CASTLRATTEAFF.

V is TRBV3-1 (or the pseudogene TRBV3-2) and J is TRBJ1-1; TRBD1 agrees at 7 bases. The junction had 5 bases not matched to a gene; V was cut back by 1 base and J by 3 bases. The germline V gene encodes CDR1 LGHDT and CDR2 YNNKEL (reference sequence). The length of the CDR3 is 15 residues. The chain's CDR3 is CASSQGWTGDTEAFF. CDR3 bases: TGTGCCAGCAGCCAAGGGTGGACAGGCGACACTGAAGCTTTCTTT.

The chain couples TRBV19 to TRBJ2-5, with D perhaps TRBD1 (5 bases). V shed 2 bases and J shed 5 bases, with 15 bases lying between them. Germline CDR1 and CDR2: LNHDA and SQIVND (reference sequence). CDR3 size: 15 residues. CDR3 nucleotide sequence: TGTGCCAGTAGTATACCTCAAGGGGTAGTGGAGACCCAGTACTTC. This codes for CASSIPQGVVETQYF.

The gene calls are TRBV5-1 and TRBJ2-5; TRBD2 matches 12 bases. The trim removed 0 bases at V and 5 bases at J, leaving 11 bases unmatched. The CDR3 sequence is 18 residues long. Germline V gene data show CDR1 as SGHRS and CDR2 as YFSETQ. CDR3 coding DNA: TGCGCCAGCAGCTTGGAGTCTAGCGGGGGGGCGTTTGCGGAGACCCAGTACTTC. This translates into CASSLESSGGAFAETQYF. The full variable domain, completed using reference TRBV5-1 and TRBJ2-5, is KAGVTQTPRYLIKTRGQQVTLSCSPISGHRSVSWYQQTPGQGLQFLFEYFSETQRNKGNFPGRFSGRQFSNSRSEMNVSTLELGDSALYLCASSLESSGGAFAETQYFGPGTRLLVL.

V is TRBV14 and J is TRBJ2-7; TRBD1 might be the D (5 bases). Trimming stripped 4 bases from V and 3 bases from J, with 10 bases between. The CDR3 is 13 residues long. In germline, CDR1 is SGHDN, CDR2 FVKESK. The CDR3 loop reads CASSLGVNYEQYF. CDR3 DNA: TGTGCCAGCAGCCTAGGGGTTAACTACGAGCAGTACTTC.

V gene TRBV6-2 or TRBV6-3 combines with J gene TRBJ1-5, with TRBD1 as a possible D gene (6 bases). V was cut by 0 bases and J by 7 bases, with 13 bases left in between. From germline, CDR1 is MNHEY and CDR2 SVGEGT. There are 15 residues in the CDR3. In DNA, the CDR3 is TGTGCCAGCAGTTACTCGAGGGGGATGTGGCAGCCCCAGCATTTT. Translating gives CASSYSRGMWQPQHF.

This clone was seen only once. At one of its ends the junction is not consistent with the germline gene, which may arise from a read error. V is TRBV19 and J is TRBJ2-2; the D call may be TRBD1 or TRBD2 (6 bases each). Germline V gives CDR1 LNHDA, CDR2 SQIVND (reference sequence). The CDR3 contains 14 residues. CDR3 bases: TGTGCCACTAGTAGGGGGGCGAACACCGGGGAGCTGTTTTTT. Protein sequence: CATSRGANTGELFF.

A few counts support this clone. Other DNA variants within this sample encode the same CDR3. DNA of the CDR3: TGTGCCAGTAGACCGGGACAGGGGGCTTATAGCAATCAGCCCCAGCATTTT. This translates into CASRPGQGAYSNQPQHF. The gene calls are TRBV19 and TRBJ1-5; TRBD1 matches 12 bases. The germline CDR1 and CDR2 sequences are LNHDA and SQIVND (reference sequence). Trimming at V came to 6 bases and at J to 0 bases, leaving 6 bases not matched to a gene. CDR3 length: 17 residues. Using reference TRBV19 and TRBJ1-5 for the parts outside the CDR3, the full variable domain is DGGITQSPKYLFRKEGQNVTLSCEQNLNHDAMYWYRQDPGQGLRLIYYSQIVNDFQKGDIAEGYSVSREKKESFPLTVTSAQKNPTAFYLCASRPGQGAYSNQPQHFGDGTRLSIL.

The chain links TRBV9 to TRBJ2-3, with D perhaps TRBD1 (6 bases). The CDR3 runs 16 residues. V was cut by 0 bases and J by 3 bases, with 14 bases left in between. Per the germline V gene, CDR1 is SGDLS and CDR2 is YYNGEE. The CDR3 loop is CASSVEGDILTDTQYF. In DNA form, the CDR3 reads TGTGCCAGCAGCGTAGAGGGGGACATTCTGACAGATACGCAGTATTTT. The complete variable domain, with remaining parts taken from reference TRBV9 and TRBJ2-3, reads DSGVTQTPKHLITATGQRVTLRCSPRSGDLSVYWYQQSLDQGLQFLIQYYNGEERAKGNILERFSAQQFPDLHSELNLSSLELGDSALYFCASSVEGDILTDTQYFGPGTRLTVL.

The genes are TRBV7-6 and TRBJ2-2, with 8 bases matching TRBD1. V lost 1 base to trimming and J lost 4 bases; unmatched junction nucleotides: 5. The CDR3 runs to 16 residues. The germline V gene encodes CDR1 SGHVS and CDR2 FNYEAQ. The CDR3 DNA follows: TGTGCCAGCAGCTTAGTTCAGGGGGCGAGCACCGGGGAGCTGTTTTTT. Residues: CASSLVQGASTGELFF.

The chain has TRBV6-4 and TRBJ2-4; 7 bases line up with TRBD1. After removal of 5 bases from V and 5 bases from J, the junction contained 9 bases not matched to a gene. The CDR3 runs to 15 residues. Germline CDR1 reads MRHNA; CDR2 reads SNTAGT. CDR3: CASSSTPGGENIQYF. CDR3 sequence (DNA): TGTGCCAGCAGTTCAACGCCAGGGGGAGAAAACATTCAGTACTTC.